This T cell receptor (beta chain) was obtained from a study of T cells after posttransplantation cyclophosphamide. For this clone: Its specificity is not known.

V dropped 4 bases and J dropped 0; count of bases not matched to a gene: 3. Germline-derived CDR1 and CDR2 are LGHNT and FRNRAP. The CDR3 extends over 15 amino acids. Treatment was busulfan-fludarabine conditioning, a marrow graft, and cyclophosphamide on days +3 and +4. Study conclusions and caveats: Later post-transplant blood repertoires were often dominated by donor CD8+ memory clones.

Produced via immunoSEQ multiplex PCR; TCRdb's table is partial and in-frame only. The data show thousands of clones, approximately 87% seen once. The rearrangement uses TRBV12-5 and TRBJ1-3; 7 bases are a match to TRBD1. The source of this sequence is a female patient aged 35-55 years who received an allogeneic stem cell transplant from an unrelated donor, was CMV-positive, and had no GVHD. Some T cells may be provided by the graft donor. Sample: PBMCs, taken after allogeneic stem cell transplant with posttransplant cyclophosphamide. This CDR3 is CASGSGQSSGNTIYF. For the CDR3, the DNA is TGTGCTAGTGGTTCGGGACAGAGCTCTGGAAACACCATATATTTT.